This passage covers 5 T cell receptor beta chains from one sample sequenced in a study of blood T cell repertoires in COVID-19. The data were produced by immunoSEQ multiplex PCR, yet TCRdb's version contains in-frame clones alone and is incomplete. The data show about 250,000 clones, roughly 90% seen once. The specimen was peripheral blood. Receptor source: a woman younger than 45 with active or convalescent COVID-19.

The chain couples TRBV27 to TRBJ1-2; 9 bases are shared with TRBD1. The germline gives CDR1 MNHEY, CDR2 SMNVEV (reference sequence). J lost 7 bases, V lost 5 bases, and 8 bases had no gene match. This CDR3 has 14 residues. The CDR3 protein is CASSPQGAYGGYTF. The DNA for the CDR3 is TGTGCCAGCAGTCCACAGGGGGCATATGGTGGCTACACCTTC.

The chain uses TRBV5-4 and TRBJ1-4, with 8 bases that match TRBD1. The J segment lost 5 bases and the V segment lost 4 bases, leaving 7 bases of the junction unmatched. This CDR3 region has 15 residues. Looked up from germline, CDR1 is SGHNT and CDR2 is YYREEE (reference sequence). The CDR3 here is CASSTGGLQNEKLFF. The CDR3 bases are TGTGCCAGCAGCACAGGGGGTCTGCAGAATGAAAAACTGTTTTTT.

In the case of this clone: Other DNA sequences from this sample encode an identical CDR3 as well. The rearrangement uses TRBV10-3 and TRBJ1-1, with 9 bases aligning to TRBD1. J was trimmed by 4 bases and V by 6 bases; bases with no gene match: 3. The CDR3 runs to 13 residues. Germline-derived CDR1 and CDR2 are ENHRY and SYGVKD. The CDR3 is CAISVTGGTEAFF. DNA for the CDR3: TGTGCCATCAGCGTGACAGGGGGCACTGAAGCTTTCTTT.

This clone came up once. J is TRBJ1-1 and V is TRBV28; D is perhaps TRBD1 (6 bases). The CDR3 is made up of 15 amino acids. The germline gives CDR1 MDHEN, CDR2 SYDVKM. The V end lost 3 bases, the J end lost 3 bases, and 14 bases lay between the germline ends. This CDR3 is CASSFPGVRDTEAFF. Written as DNA, the CDR3 is TGTGCCAGCAGTTTCCCAGGGGTTCGGGACACTGAAGCTTTCTTT.

The J gene is TRBJ2-5, the V gene TRBV7-9; D gene uncertain. The CDR3 runs to 13 residues. Germline lookup yields CDR1 SEHNR and CDR2 FQNEAQ (reference sequence). V was shortened by 2 bases and J by 3 bases, with 7 bases between the two germline ends. The CDR3 coding sequence is TGTGCCAGCAGCTTAACACAAGAAGAGACCCAGTACTTC. It encodes CASSLTQEETQYF.